Below are 32 T cell receptor beta chains sequenced from a single sample in a study of cytomegalovirus exposure and HLA in healthy donors (dated by TCRdb to the late 2010s). The library was built by means of the immunoSEQ multiplex PCR assay. For the multiplex PCR, a mixture combining 60 forward primers for TCR Vbeta segments and 13 reverse primers for TCR Jbeta segments was used. TCRdb's version of the immuneACCESS table is confined to in-frame rearrangements and falls short of the full clone set. An unresolved V gene accounts for under half of the shortfall where checked; the remainder is of unknown origin. A total of tens of thousands of clones appear in this sample, more than 70% of them only once. 3.7% of the sample is in the top ten clones. Source material: PBMCs. These TCRs come from a man aged 25-45 years in good health and CMV-seronegative.

The V call is TRBV4-3, the J call TRBJ2-5; a possible D gene is TRBD2 (6 bases). The J call may be faulty, since TRBJ2-7 better matches the DNA end. The CDR3 loop spans 14 amino acids. Germline-derived CDR1 and CDR2 are LGHNA and YSLEER. The CDR3 here is CASSQDWQRDEQYF. The CDR3 nucleotides are TGCGCCAGCAGCCAAGATTGGCAGCGGGACGAGCAGTACTTC.

V usage is TRBV5-4 and J usage is TRBJ2-7; 7 bases map to TRBD2. V lost 2 bases, J lost 3 bases, and 8 bases stayed unmatched. Germline values: CDR1 SGHNT, CDR2 YYREEE (reference sequence). The CDR3 totals 15 residues. CDR3 loop: CASSFGASGFYEQYF. The CDR3 DNA is TGTGCCAGCAGCTTTGGGGCTAGCGGCTTCTACGAGCAGTACTTC.

The rearrangement joins TRBV6-1 to TRBJ2-1; 10 bases are a match to TRBD2. This CDR3 has 15 residues. V was pared by 2 bases and J by 6 bases, with 4 bases of the junction left unmatched. The germline V gene has CDR1 MNHNS and CDR2 SASEGT. The DNA of the CDR3 is TGTGCCAGCAGTGAAACGTCTAGCGGGAGCAATGAGCAGTTCTTC. Translated, it gives CASSETSSGSNEQFF.

The chain recombines TRBV6-1 with TRBJ1-2; maybe TRBD1 (6 bases). The CDR3 spans 16 residues. CDR1 MNHNS and CDR2 SASEGT come from the germline V gene. The V end lost 4 bases, the J end lost 8 bases, and 23 bases lay between the germline ends. Here the CDR3 reads CASSGTVPALSFGYTF. CDR3 DNA: TGTGCCAGCAGTGGGACAGTGCCAGCGCTCTCGTTCGGCTACACCTTC.

The chain couples TRBV6-1 to TRBJ1-3; the match to TRBD1 covers 10 bases. The CDR3 runs to 15 residues. Germline trimming cut 6 bases from V and 6 bases from J; bases unmatched to any gene: 8. The germline V gene encodes CDR1 MNHNS and CDR2 SASEGT. The CDR3 DNA reads TGTGCCAGCAGGAGGGGACAGGGGACTGCAAACACCATATATTTT. It encodes CASRRGQGTANTIYF.

The chain carries TRBV5-6 and TRBJ2-4; a possible D gene is TRBD1 (5 bases). The ends were cut back, 2 bases at V and 0 bases at J, with 9 bases in the middle. Germline V gives CDR1 SGHDT, CDR2 YYEEEE. There are 15 residues in the CDR3. The CDR3 coding sequence is TGTGCCAGCAGCTTTAAGGGGCAAGCCAAAAACATTCAGTACTTC. Protein product: CASSFKGQAKNIQYF.

V is TRBV7-8 and J is TRBJ1-1; the match to TRBD1 covers 7 bases. The CDR3 covers 16 residues. V dropped 0 bases and J dropped 5; count of bases not matched to a gene: 9. From germline, CDR1 is SGHVS and CDR2 FQNEAQ. CDR3 residues: CASSLARAGGMTEAFF. CDR3 sequence (DNA): TGTGCCAGCAGCTTAGCAAGGGCAGGGGGTATGACTGAAGCTTTCTTT.

In its sample, this clone was seen once. The chain combines TRBV20-1 with TRBJ1-2; D is uncertain. The CDR3 runs to 11 residues. Germline V gene data show CDR1 as DFQATT and CDR2 as SNEGSKA (reference sequence). Between the trimmed V and J ends, which lost 1 base and 7 bases, there was a span of 7 bases. This CDR3 is CSARAPVGYTF. CDR3 in DNA: TGCAGTGCTAGAGCACCGGTTGGCTACACCTTC.

V gene TRBV7-9 combines with J gene TRBJ2-4; a weak D match, TRBD2 (7 bases). This CDR3 is built from 15 residues. Trimming cost V 5 bases and J 8 bases, with 19 bases left between them. Germline CDR1 and CDR2: SEHNR and FQNEAQ (reference sequence). In DNA form, the CDR3 reads TGTGCCAGCAGCATAGAGGGGGAGGGTCTATACATTCAGTACTTC. This sequence encodes CASSIEGEGLYIQYF.

This clone has just one count. The CDR3 DNA is TGTGCCAGCAGTGATAGGAGGGCCCAGCAAAGATCCTACGAGCAGTACTTC. Protein: CASSDRRAQQRSYEQYF. The chain is built from TRBV6-1 and TRBJ2-5; possible D gene TRBD2, 6 bases. The J call is doubtful: the DNA matches TRBJ2-7 better. The CDR3 covers 17 residues. Per germline, CDR1 MNHNS and CDR2 SASEGT.

This chain joins TRBV4-1 and TRBJ2-1; tentative D call: TRBD2 (5 bases). V lost 0 bases and J lost 9, with 9 bases in between. The V gene's germline CDR1 is MGHRA and CDR2 YSYEKL. The CDR3 has 13 amino acids. CDR3 nucleotide sequence: TGCGCCAGCAGCCAAGAGCCCGGGGTTGAGCAGTTCTTC. This translates into CASSQEPGVEQFF.

V is TRBV6-5 and J is TRBJ2-3; D unresolved. Trimming pared 5 bases from V and 2 bases from J, leaving 11 bases between. The V gene's germline CDR1 is MNHEY and CDR2 SVGAGI. The CDR3 totals 14 residues. In DNA, the CDR3 is TGTGCCAGCAGTATCGACGCGGACACAGATACGCAGTATTTT. It specifies CASSIDADTDTQYF.

The chain couples TRBV2 to TRBJ2-3; 10 nucleotides align to TRBD2. With 3 bases clipped from V and 6 bases from J, the junction kept 6 bases outside the gene matches. The CDR3 loop spans 15 amino acids. Germline CDR1 and CDR2: SNHLY and FYNNEI. DNA of the CDR3: TGTGCCAGCAGTGAGTCTAGCGGGGGATGGGATACGCAGTATTTT. It encodes CASSESSGGWDTQYF.

This chain uses TRBV7-9 with TRBJ1-2, with D perhaps matching TRBD1 (5 bases). V lost 1 base, J lost 5 bases, and 17 bases lay in between. The CDR3 sequence is 16 residues long. The germline CDR1 and CDR2 sequences are SEHNR and FQNEAQ (reference sequence). The CDR3 nucleotides are TGTGCCAGCAGCTTAGATCCCAGGGTGCGTCCGTATGGCTACACCTTC. It yields the protein CASSLDPRVRPYGYTF.

The rearrangement links TRBV4-1 to TRBJ1-1; 7 bases match TRBD1. Germline V gene data show CDR1 as MGHRA and CDR2 as YSYEKL. The ends lost 3 bases at V and 0 bases at J; junction bases unmatched: 13. This CDR3 is 18 amino acids long. The CDR3 protein is CASSQRAPRQGVNTEAFF. CDR3 bases: TGCGCCAGCAGCCAGAGGGCCCCCAGACAGGGCGTGAACACTGAAGCTTTCTTT.

The table lists this clone with a count of one. The chain uses TRBV7-2 and TRBJ2-7, with a weak D call TRBD2 (6 bases). The CDR3 spans 12 residues. Between the trimmed V and J ends, which lost 2 bases and 6 bases, there was a span of 8 bases. Germline V gene lookup returns CDR1 SGHTA and CDR2 FQGNSA. Here the CDR3 DNA reads TGTGCCAGCAGCTTATACGGGGGCGAGCAGTACTTC. Its protein is CASSLYGGEQYF.

The chain recombines TRBV28 with TRBJ2-1; 12 bases fit TRBD2. Per germline, CDR1 MDHEN and CDR2 SYDVKM. The V segment lost 6 bases and the J segment 4 bases; nucleotides outside the gene matches: 4. The CDR3 extends over 15 amino acids. CDR3 in DNA: TGTGCCAGCAGCAGACTAGCGGGAGAATACAATGAGCAGTTCTTC. Protein: CASSRLAGEYNEQFF.

The chain employs TRBV13 and TRBJ1-1; D gene unclear. V lost 5 bases, J lost 4 bases, and 14 bases lay in between. The CDR3 extends over 14 amino acids. Germline assignment: CDR1 PRHDT and CDR2 FYEKMQ (reference sequence). The CDR3 region is CASSITTRSTEAFF. In nucleotides, the CDR3 is TGTGCCAGCAGCATAACTACTCGTTCCACTGAAGCTTTCTTT.

This chain joins TRBV27 and TRBJ2-7; 8 positions agree with TRBD1. Germline lookup yields CDR1 MNHEY and CDR2 SMNVEV (reference sequence). J gave up 3 bases and V 5 bases, and 9 bases lay outside the gene matches. The CDR3 totals 15 residues. CDR3 sequence (DNA): TGTGCCAGCAGTCCCCAGACAGGGGCGATCTACGAGCAGTACTTC. This translates into CASSPQTGAIYEQYF.

This rearrangement joins TRBV10-1 to TRBJ1-2; D uncertain. Trimming took off 2 bases at V and 7 bases at J, with 11 bases between the two ends. Germline V lookup: CDR1 WNHNN, CDR2 SYGVQD (reference sequence). CDR3 length: 13 amino acids. In DNA, the CDR3 is TGCGCCAGCAGTGAGGATTCTAGACTTGGCTACACCTTC. Translation gives CASSEDSRLGYTF.

Within the sample, this clone is medium-sized. The J gene is TRBJ2-1, the V gene TRBV6-1; 9 nucleotides agree with TRBD2. Germline loops: CDR1 MNHNS, CDR2 SASEGT. The CDR3 sequence is 16 residues long. The ends lost 0 bases at V and 2 bases at J; junction bases unmatched: 2. This CDR3 is CASSEASGGAYNEQFF. In DNA form, the CDR3 reads TGTGCCAGCAGTGAAGCTAGCGGGGGAGCCTACAATGAGCAGTTCTTC.

The CDR3 nucleotides are TGCGCCAGCAGCCCCCGTAGGAACACCGGGGAGCTGTTTTTT. Its protein is CASSPRRNTGELFF. This chain joins TRBV4-1 and TRBJ2-2; D gene unclear. Germline CDR1 MGHRA, CDR2 YSYEKL. With 4 bases removed from V and 1 base from J, the gap between germline ends came to 7 bases. This CDR3 is 14 amino acids long.

This chain's CDR3 is CASSRTDAGQETQYF. The CDR3 DNA reads as TGTGCCAGCAGCCGGACTGATGCGGGGCAAGAGACCCAGTACTTC. The chain carries TRBV6-5 and TRBJ2-5; perhaps TRBD2 as D (6 bases). The CDR3 loop spans 15 amino acids. Germline V gene lookup returns CDR1 MNHEY and CDR2 SVGAGI. The ends were cut back, 6 bases at V and 2 bases at J, with 16 bases in the middle.

This chain uses TRBV6-5 with TRBJ1-5, with no clear D. The CDR3 loop spans 15 amino acids. In germline, CDR1 is MNHEY, CDR2 SVGAGI. V lost 7 bases and J lost 0, with 13 bases in between. In DNA, the CDR3 is TGTGCCAGCAACGAACACCCGTATAGCAATCAGCCCCAGCATTTT. Translating gives CASNEHPYSNQPQHF.

This rearrangement joins TRBV15 to TRBJ1-1; 8 positions agree with TRBD1. The CDR3 is made up of 13 amino acids. After removal of 3 bases from V and 4 bases from J, the junction contained 1 base not matched to a gene. Germline V lookup: CDR1 LNHNV, CDR2 YYDKDF (reference sequence). CDR3 protein: CATSSQGATEAFF. The CDR3 DNA sequence: TGTGCCACCAGCAGTCAGGGGGCCACTGAAGCTTTCTTT. Combining the CDR3 with reference TRBV15 and TRBJ1-1 gives the whole variable domain DAMVIQNPRYQVTQFGKPVTLSCSQTLNHNVMYWYQQKSSQAPKLLFHYYDKDFNNEADTPDNFQSRRPNTSFCFLDIRSPGLGDTAMYLCATSSQGATEAFFGQGTRLTVV.

The genes are TRBV7-2 and TRBJ2-3, with 12 bases identical to TRBD2. The J segment lost 5 bases and the V segment lost 6 bases, leaving 6 bases of the junction unmatched. Germline CDR1 reads SGHTA; CDR2 reads FQGNSA. The CDR3 has 15 amino acids. CDR3 in DNA: TGTGCCAGCAGTCCTAGCGGGGGGGCGGGAGATACGCAGTATTTT. This encodes CASSPSGGAGDTQYF.

The chain recombines TRBV4-3 with TRBJ2-3; 14 bases fit TRBD2. V was pared by 2 bases and J by 4 bases, with 5 bases of the junction left unmatched. The CDR3 contains 17 residues. The germline gives CDR1 LGHNA, CDR2 YSLEER. The CDR3 nucleotides read TGCGCCAGCAGCCAAAGACTAGCGGGGGGGCGAGCAGATACGCAGTATTTT. Its translation: CASSQRLAGGRADTQYF.

This clone was counted only a few times. The CDR3: CASSTQVASGNTIYF. For the CDR3, the DNA is TGTGCCAGCTCAACTCAGGTCGCCTCTGGAAACACCATATATTTT. The chain is built from TRBV18 and TRBJ1-3; the D is unclear. CDR3 length: 15 amino acids. In germline, CDR1 is KGHSH, CDR2 LQKENI. The V end lost 5 bases, the J end lost 0 bases, and 11 bases lay between the germline ends.

The chain has TRBV28 and TRBJ2-1; 7 nucleotides align to TRBD1. CDR3 length: 17 residues. Germline-derived CDR1 and CDR2 are MDHEN and SYDVKM. The V and J ends lost 5 bases and 2 bases, in that order; junction bases with no gene match: 12. This chain's CDR3 is CASSGTGTENPYNEQFF. As DNA, the CDR3 is TGTGCCAGCAGTGGAACCGGGACAGAGAACCCCTACAATGAGCAGTTCTTC.

As to this clone: Compared with germline, one end of the junction differs, possibly owing to a read error. At the DNA level, this CDR3 is encoded by other sequences in the same sample as well. The chain has TRBV5-1 and TRBJ2-7; D is ambiguous. The CDR3 consists of 12 residues. Germline loops: CDR1 SGHRS, CDR2 YFSETQ. As DNA, the CDR3 is TGCGCCAGCAGCTTGGGAGGTTACGAACAGTACTTC. It codes for CASSLGGYEQYF.

The chain carries TRBV30 and TRBJ1-3; D is unresolved. V was trimmed by 5 bases and J by 3 bases, leaving 11 bases between them. Germline V gene lookup returns CDR1 GTSNPN and CDR2 SVGIG (reference sequence). This CDR3 region has 13 residues. The CDR3 DNA reads as TGTGCCTGGGAACGGGATTTTGGAAACACCATATATTTT. It translates to CAWERDFGNTIYF.

V gene TRBV10-3 combines with J gene TRBJ2-3; tentative D call: TRBD1 (6 bases). The CDR3 is 13 amino acids. The V gene lost 1 base and the J gene lost 6 bases, with 8 bases spanning the gap. Germline V CDR1 and CDR2: ENHRY, SYGVKD. CDR3 sequence: CAISEYRVDTQYF. CDR3 DNA: TGTGCCATCAGTGAGTACAGGGTTGATACGCAGTATTTT.